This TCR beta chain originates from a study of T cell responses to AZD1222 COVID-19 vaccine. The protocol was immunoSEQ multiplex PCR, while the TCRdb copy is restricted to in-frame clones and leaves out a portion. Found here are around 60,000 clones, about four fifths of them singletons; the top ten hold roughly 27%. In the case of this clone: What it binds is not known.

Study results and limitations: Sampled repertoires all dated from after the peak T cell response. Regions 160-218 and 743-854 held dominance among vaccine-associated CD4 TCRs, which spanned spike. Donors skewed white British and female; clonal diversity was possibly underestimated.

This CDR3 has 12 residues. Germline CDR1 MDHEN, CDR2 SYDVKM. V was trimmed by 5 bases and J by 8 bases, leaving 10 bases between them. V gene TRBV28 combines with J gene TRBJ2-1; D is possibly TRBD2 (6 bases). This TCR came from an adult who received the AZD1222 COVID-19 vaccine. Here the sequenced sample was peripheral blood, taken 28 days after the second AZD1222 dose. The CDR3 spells CASSPGGHEQFF. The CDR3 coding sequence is TGTGCCAGCAGTCCCGGGGGTCATGAGCAGTTCTTC.